A selection of T cell receptor beta chains follows, all from one sample in a study of T cell responses to AZD1222 COVID-19 vaccine. The assay was immunoSEQ multiplex PCR, and TCRdb's table has in-frame clones only and misses some. The table has under 200,000 clones, roughly 91% seen once; the top ten hold approximately 0.97%. The sequences come from peripheral blood, collected on day 0 of AZD1222 vaccination. The source of these receptors is an adult in good health. The CDR3 runs from the conserved cysteine through the conserved F or W.

v_call | cdr3_aa
TRBV19 | CASQWSGTALSGANVLTF
TRBV2 | CASTPEGSGNTIYF
TRBV29-1 | CSVPNRRRSYGYTF
TRBV10-3 | CAISLGGAQETQYF
TRBV3-1/TRBV3-2 | CASSQVTGELFF
TRBV7-9 | CASSPVPGQFQNEKLFF
TRBV9 | CASSPRTGAANEKLFF
TRBV11-2 | CASSSFGDSSFGQYF
TRBV9 | CASSVAASGYEQYF
TRBV29-1 | CSVEVSTDSEQYF
TRBV12-3/TRBV12-4 | CASSPAINYGYTF
TRBV3-1/TRBV3-2 | CATQKGQPSSNTEAFF
TRBV4-2 | CASSQASGDYNEQFF
TRBV6-5 | CASSYSSSGELFF
TRBV6-5 | CASVLTVSYNEQFF
TRBV2 | CASSFKALGQVNTEAFF
TRBV7-8 | CASSLGGGNEQFF
TRBV25-1 | CASSYYEQYF
TRBV3-1/TRBV3-2 | CASSQGLVNTGELFF
TRBV29-1 | CSVGQGSYGYTF
TRBV20-1 | CSARVENTIYF
TRBV19 | CASRYRGGTGRANYGYTF